This TCR beta chain was recovered during a study of T-cell reconstitution after alpha-beta-depleted transplantation in children. A library of TCRbeta sequences, prepared with unique molecular identifiers, was generated. MiXCR was run by TCRdb on the PCR reads, yielding one entry per CDR3 protein. The sample shows around 250,000 distinct CDR3 sequences, under 30% of them seen only once. This clonotype has a count of ten or more. The CDR3 runs 15 residues. From germline, CDR1 is DFQATT and CDR2 SNEGSKA (reference sequence). V was clipped by 3 bases and J by 4 bases; unmatched bases: 7. This sequence joins TRBV20-1 and TRBJ2-3; TRBD2 matches 10 bases. The source is a girl aged 2 to 10 with Fanconi anemia, due to receive a stem cell transplant. Sequencing was performed on PBMCs, taken before TCRalphabeta/CD19-depleted stem cell transplant. The CDR3 is CSASRAGGRADTQYF. CDR3 DNA sequence: TGCAGTGCTAGCCGAGCGGGGGGGCGGGCAGATACGCAGTATTTT.